This T cell receptor beta chain was profiled in a study of vaccination and CD4 T cells after COVID-19. Study details: Convalescent patients gave post-COVID blood a median about 110 days post-diagnosis, range 35 to 161. Overlapping spike peptides from SARS-CoV-2, HCoV-NL63, HCoV-OC43 and HCoV-229E served to stimulate the cells.

The treatment was: approximately nine-day PBMC culture with coronavirus spike peptide pools or control peptides (ViraFEST assay). Those CD4+ T cells from the unexposed donor predate the COVID-19 pandemic (2011-2018). ViraFEST expanded antigen-specific T cells with peptide pools, then sequenced TCRs. On day 3 and again on day 7, fresh IL-2 medium was used to replace half the medium. The Oncomine TCR Beta short-read assay was applied to DNA of cultured CD4+ T cells. TCRdb re-analysed the PCR reads in MiXCR, keeping a single row per CDR3 protein. The sample yields about 9,700 distinct CDR3 sequences, 35% to 50% seen once. There are a few counts of this clonotype. Its matching antigen is unknown. Germline V CDR1 and CDR2: MNHNS, SASEGT. The CDR3 contains 17 residues. Trimming cost V 6 bases and J 2 bases, with 22 bases left between them.

This clonotype was obtained from a human donor in good health. Sequencing was carried out using CD4+ T cells from blood, cultured in vitro. The chain combines TRBV6-1 with TRBJ1-2; weak D call: TRBD1 (5 bases). The DNA for the CDR3 is TGTGCCAGCAGGGGAGCGACGCGGGGGTCTGGGAACTATGGCTACACCTTC. Translated, it gives CASRGATRGSGNYGYTF.